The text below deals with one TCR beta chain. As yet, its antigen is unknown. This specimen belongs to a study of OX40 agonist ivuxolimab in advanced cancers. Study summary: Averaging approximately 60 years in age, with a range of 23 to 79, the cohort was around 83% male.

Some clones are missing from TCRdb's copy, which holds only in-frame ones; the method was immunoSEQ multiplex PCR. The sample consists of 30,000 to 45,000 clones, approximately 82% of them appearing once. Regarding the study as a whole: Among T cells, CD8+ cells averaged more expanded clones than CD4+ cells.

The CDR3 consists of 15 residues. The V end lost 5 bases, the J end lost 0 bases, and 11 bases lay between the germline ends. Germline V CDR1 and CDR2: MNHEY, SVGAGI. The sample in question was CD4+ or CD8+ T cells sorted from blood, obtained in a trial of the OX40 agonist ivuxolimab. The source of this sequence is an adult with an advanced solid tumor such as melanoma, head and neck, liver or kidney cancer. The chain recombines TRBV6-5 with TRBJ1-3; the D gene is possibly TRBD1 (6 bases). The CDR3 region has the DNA TGTGCCAGCAGTACGGACAGACACTCTGGAAACACCATATATTTT. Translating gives CASSTDRHSGNTIYF.